This T cell receptor (beta chain) emerged from a study of identical twins. The study, taken as a whole, reports: Whereas memory repertoires showed no such difference, abundant cord blood beta clonotypes carried fewer insertions. With monozygotic twins, out-of-frame TCR alpha sharing exceeded what models estimated. Out-of-frame alpha sequences shared by twins showed excess low generation probability.

V lost 6 bases and J lost 3, with 20 bases in between. The germline V gene has CDR1 MRHNA and CDR2 SNTAGT. This CDR3 contains 16 residues. TCRdb reanalysed the 5' RACE reads using MiXCR and keeps one entry per CDR3 protein. Here the sample spans more than 350,000 distinct CDR3 sequences, around 9% being singletons. This clonotype was found a few times. Its antigen is still unknown. The rearrangement links TRBV6-4 to TRBJ1-2, with D maybe TRBD1 (5 bases). The sequenced sample consisted of naive T cells sorted from blood. This TCR came from a woman aged 45 to 65 in good health. DNA for the CDR3: TGTGCCAGCAGCTACGGACCTTCTACAGGATACTATGGCTACACCTTC. This codes for CASSYGPSTGYYGYTF.